This T cell receptor beta chain was sequenced in a study of blood T cell repertoires in COVID-19. At the level of the study: The analysed material was cDNA or gDNA that came from T cells, B-cell-depleted T cells, or PBMCs.

V lost 2 bases to trimming and J lost 4 bases, with 15 bases between them. CDR3 length equals 15 residues. Germline CDR1 MNHEY, CDR2 SMNVEV (reference sequence). Authors' methods: From reference gene primer amplification, estimates of nucleated cell counts were derived. Clones were sequenced by immunoSEQ multiplex PCR, and TCRdb holds only the in-frame ones, with some missing. V and J calls and clone size are those listed in that table; D and trimming were worked out from the DNA. The sample holds about 380,000 clones, around 85% seen once. Sequenced input: peripheral blood. This sequence was found in a woman aged 18-29 years with acute or convalescent COVID-19. V gene TRBV27 combines with J gene TRBJ2-7, with D possibly matching TRBD1 (6 bases). The CDR3 bases are TGTGCCAGCAGTTTAATCCCTACAGGGCAGTACGAGCAGTACTTC. It is translated as CASSLIPTGQYEQYF.